Shown below are 14 T cell receptor beta chains from a single sample sequenced in a study of shared clonotypes between healthy human individuals. Repertoires were generated with immunoSEQ multiplex PCR, while TCRdb's copy carries only in-frame clones and drops some. The sample holds 2 million to 3 million clones, around nine tenths seen once. The sample taken for sequencing was naive CD4+ T cells sorted from blood. Subset: CD45RA+ positively selected. These receptors were collected from a man between 18 and 29 years old in good health.

This clone has a single count. This chain uses TRBV6-1 with TRBJ1-1; D possibly corresponds to TRBD1 (5 bases). Per the germline V gene, CDR1 is MNHNS and CDR2 is SASEGT. Deletions cut 6 bases from V and 1 base from J, with 9 bases between. The CDR3 runs 13 residues. The CDR3 loop reads CASRGLPNTEAFF. The CDR3, as DNA: TGTGCCAGCAGGGGACTCCCGAACACTGAAGCTTTCTTT.

J is TRBJ2-5 and V is TRBV7-9; D gene unclear. CDR3 length equals 12 residues. V lost 3 bases to trimming and J lost 1 base, with 3 bases between them. CDR1 and CDR2 (germline): SEHNR, FQNEAQ (reference sequence). CDR3 amino acids: CASSFPQETQYF. The CDR3 bases are TGTGCCAGCAGCTTTCCCCAAGAGACCCAGTACTTC.

This sequence joins TRBV12-5 and TRBJ2-7; no definite D call. The germline V and J ends were trimmed by 6 bases and 6 bases, with 9 bases remaining between them. Germline CDR1 reads LGHNT; CDR2 reads FRNRAP. There are 11 residues in the CDR3. The DNA for the CDR3 is TGTGCTAGTGGACATAGTTTCGAGCAGTACTTC. It is translated as CASGHSFEQYF. Together with reference TRBV12-5 and TRBJ2-7, the CDR3 gives the full variable domain: DARVTQTPRHKVTEMGQEVTMRCQPILGHNTVFWYRQTMMQGLELLAYFRNRAPLDDSGMPKDRFSAEMPDATLATLKIQPSEPRDSAVYFCASGHSFEQYFGPGTRLTVT.

The chain carries TRBV6-5 and TRBJ1-2; the D gene is possibly TRBD1 (6 bases). Trimming cost V 4 bases and J 6 bases, with 12 bases left between them. Germline CDR1 and CDR2: MNHEY and SVGAGI. The CDR3 totals 13 residues. CDR3 in amino acids: CASSSRKGDGYTF. The CDR3 coding sequence is TGTGCCAGCAGTTCCCGGAAGGGGGATGGCTACACCTTC.

The rearrangement links TRBV6-1 to TRBJ2-7; D tentatively fits TRBD1 or TRBD2 (5 bases each). CDR1 is MNHNS, CDR2 SASEGT, per germline. CDR3 length: 12 residues. V was pared by 8 bases and J by 7 bases, with 15 bases between. The CDR3 sequence is CASGRGVGEQYF. CDR3 coding DNA: TGTGCCAGCGGGCGAGGGGTGGGTGAGCAGTACTTC.

On this clone itself: The same CDR3 can be traced to other DNA sequences in this sample. The chain joins TRBV5-1 to TRBJ2-7, with D possibly matching TRBD2 (5 bases). The CDR3 consists of 12 residues. Germline CDR1 is SGHRS and CDR2 is YFSETQ. Trimming pared 2 bases from V and 4 bases from J, leaving 7 bases between. The DNA for the CDR3 is TGCGCCAGCAGCTTTACGGGATACGAGCAGTACTTC. Its translation: CASSFTGYEQYF.

The chain carries TRBV28 and TRBJ1-2, with no clear D. The V and J ends lost 5 bases and 4 bases respectively, with 8 bases between them. The CDR3 has 12 amino acids. Germline V gives CDR1 MDHEN, CDR2 SYDVKM. The CDR3 reads CASSRQVYGYTF. CDR3 in DNA: TGTGCCAGCAGTCGGCAGGTCTATGGCTACACCTTC.

This clone is a singleton in its sample. The chain is built from TRBV7-9 and TRBJ2-7; possibly TRBD1 for D (7 bases). This CDR3 comprises 15 residues. The ends were cut back, 5 bases at V and 7 bases at J, with 21 bases in the middle. Per the germline V gene, CDR1 is SEHNR and CDR2 is FQNEAQ (reference sequence). The CDR3 sequence: CASSPRGTRTGEQYF. The CDR3 region has the DNA TGTGCCAGCAGCCCCAGGGGGACTCGTACGGGGGAGCAGTACTTC.

This CDR3 is CASSFPDGPTEAFF. The CDR3 DNA reads as TGTGCCAGCAGCTTCCCCGACGGGCCCACTGAAGCTTTCTTT. V is TRBV5-4 and J is TRBJ1-1; the D is unclear. CDR1 is SGHNT, CDR2 YYREEE, per germline (reference sequence). The CDR3 extends over 14 amino acids. With 2 bases removed from V and 4 bases from J, the gap between germline ends came to 12 bases.

The V gene is TRBV5-1, the J gene TRBJ1-5; possibly TRBD1 for D (5 bases). Germline CDR1 is SGHRS and CDR2 is YFSETQ. This CDR3 contains 15 residues. V was pared by 0 bases and J by 5 bases, with 12 bases between. The CDR3 nucleotides are TGCGCCAGCAGCTTGGAGGGGCGTCGGGATCAGCCCCAGCATTTT. Its translation is CASSLEGRRDQPQHF.

This clone was observed a single time. The CDR3 nucleotides are TGTGCCAGCAGCTTAGCGGCTTTGACTAGCGGGAGCAACATTCAGTACTTC. Its protein is CASSLAALTSGSNIQYF. The chain has TRBV7-2 and TRBJ2-4; TRBD2 matches at 12 bases. The CDR3 runs 17 residues. Germline V gene lookup returns CDR1 SGHTA and CDR2 FQGNSA. The trim removed 0 bases at V and 7 bases at J, leaving 7 bases unmatched.

This clone occurred once. The chain combines TRBV6-6 with TRBJ2-7; tentative D call: TRBD1 (6 bases). Trimming took 6 bases from V and 3 from J, leaving 15 bases between them. Germline CDR1 reads MNHNY; CDR2 reads SVGAGI (reference sequence). The CDR3 covers 14 residues. As DNA, the CDR3 is TGTGCCAGCAGCCCGGGACACCGGAGCTACGAGCAGTACTTC. Amino acids: CASSPGHRSYEQYF.

This clone was seen a single time. The rearrangement links TRBV30 to TRBJ1-2; a possible D gene is TRBD1 (5 bases). This CDR3 spans 14 amino acids. The germline CDR1 and CDR2 sequences are GTSNPN and SVGIG (reference sequence). Trimming shortened V by 0 bases and J by 4 bases, and 12 bases separated the two germline ends. The CDR3 sequence is CAWSVRVAGYGYTF. The CDR3 region has the DNA TGTGCCTGGAGTGTCAGGGTCGCTGGCTATGGCTACACCTTC.

In DNA, the CDR3 is TGTGCTAGTGGTTTGGCTAGGGGGCGAGGGGAAAAACTGTTTTTT. It yields the protein CASGLARGRGEKLFF. The chain joins TRBV12-5 to TRBJ1-4, with 7 positions matching TRBD1. This CDR3 is built from 15 residues. The germline V gene encodes CDR1 LGHNT and CDR2 FRNRAP. The V and J ends lost 1 base and 8 bases, in that order; junction bases with no gene match: 7.